The clone carrying this TCR beta chain has just a few counts. In the study's own analysis: Nucleated cell counts were estimated from reference gene primer amplification. Method: immunoSEQ multiplex PCR; TCRdb's copy keeps in-frame clones and lacks some. The DNA was the basis for D and trimming; V, J and clone size are from that table. This sample has 48,000 or so clones, with about 83% found just once. This CDR3 has 16 amino acids. J lost 2 bases, V lost 5 bases, and 13 bases had no gene match. CDR1 SGHRS and CDR2 YFSETQ come from the germline V gene. The data are from a study of blood T cell repertoires in COVID-19. Study as a whole: Acute-phase and convalescent COVID-19 samples originated in the United States, Italy and Spain. The cDNA or gDNA used as material had been derived from T cells, B-cell-depleted T cells, or PBMCs.

Material: peripheral blood. The chain joins TRBV5-1 to TRBJ2-7, with 7 bases lining up with TRBD1. This sequence was found in a woman between 55 and 75 years old with acute or convalescent COVID-19. CDR3 protein: CASRREGGPTTYEQYF. The CDR3 bases are TGCGCCAGCAGGCGAGAAGGGGGCCCTACAACCTACGAGCAGTACTTC.